Given below is one TCR beta chain in context. The sample belongs to a study of blood T cell repertoires in COVID-19. Whole-study context: Sites in the United States, Italy and Spain provided acute and convalescent COVID-19 samples.

Original methodology: Amplification with reference gene primers provided the estimates of nucleated cell counts. Data came from immunoSEQ multiplex PCR; TCRdb stores just in-frame clones and leaves some out. V and J calls and clone size are those listed in that table; D and trimming were worked out from the DNA. The table has about 95,000 clones, about nine tenths seen once. Sequencing was done on a sample of peripheral blood. This clonotype was sampled from an older woman with acute or convalescent COVID-19.

The CDR3 protein is CASSVVLAGGHEQFF. CDR3 in DNA: TGTGCCAGCAGCGTAGTGCTAGCGGGAGGGCATGAGCAGTTCTTC. The chain uses TRBV9 and TRBJ2-1; 12 positions match TRBD2. Looked up from germline, CDR1 is SGDLS and CDR2 is YYNGEE. The CDR3 is 15 residues long. V lost 0 bases and J lost 8; bases outside the gene matches: 3.